This T cell receptor beta chain derives from a study of technical replicates of blood from four donors. The assay was immunoSEQ multiplex PCR, and TCRdb's table has in-frame clones only and misses some. Of about 83,000 clones listed, 95% to 97% were seen once; the top ten hold about 0.33%. This clone came up once. Trimming removed 0 bases from V and 6 bases from J, with 9 bases in between. The CDR3 is made up of 14 amino acids. Germline V gives CDR1 SGHTA, CDR2 FQGTGA. The sequencing sample was made of T cells isolated from PBMCs. The TCR sequence derives from a human donor in good health. The rearrangement links TRBV7-3 to TRBJ2-4, with TRBD1 as a possible D gene (5 bases). The CDR3 bases are TGTGCCAGCAGCTTAACGACTCAGGGAAACATTCAGTACTTC. Protein sequence: CASSLTTQGNIQYF.